Listed here is a single T cell receptor beta chain. Its antigen remains unidentified. No base-level quality is on record; no much larger clone is a single base apart. According to the study, the label for this sample's time point signals: week 47, end of study. A 20-mer mutant IDH1 peptide at 300 micrograms in Montanide made up each vaccine dose, which was injected subcutaneously together with topical imiquimod. Across visits V03 through V10, patients got a total of eight vaccinations, given in weeks 1, 3, 5, 7, 11, 15, 19 and 23. The donors had newly diagnosed IDH1-mutant astrocytomas of WHO grade 3 or 4 that showed loss of nuclear ATRX. The samples were drawn from NOA16, a multicentre, single-arm, open-label phase I trial in Germany that tested a mutant IDH1 peptide vaccine in humans for the first time. Genomic DNA for TCRB sequencing was extracted from EDTA blood using the DNeasy Blood and Tissue Kit.

This specimen comes from a study of a mutant IDH1 vaccine in newly diagnosed glioma (TCRdb year 2021). In terms of the full investigation: Vaccination began 4-6 weeks after radiotherapy alone, or alongside temozolomide cycles in the chemotherapy-containing groups. Of the approximately 34 treated patients, roughly 60% were male and about 40% were female, and a mean age of roughly 37 years was recorded. Prior to enrollment, standard therapy consisting of radiotherapy alone, temozolomide alone, or radiochemotherapy with temozolomide had been administered to patients, with the combination being received by most patients. The week-35 safety follow-up took place at visit V12, and the week-47 end of study took place at visit V13. Peripheral blood was drawn at six visits: V03 (baseline), V05, V07, V10, V12 and V13. For exploratory analyses, roughly 25 treated patients had longitudinal TCRB deep sequencing done wherever samples were available. The paper's findings and limits, for the study overall: It was noted by the authors that analyses of patient blood samples could not be reproduced owing to sample limitations. Across multiple MHC alleles, vaccine-induced immune responses were seen in approximately 93% of patients. Availability determined which PBMC samples were chosen for TCRB deep sequencing. Pseudoprogression seemed to be unrelated to changes in the top peripheral T cell clonotypes found by TCRB sequencing.

Reading from cysteine to phenylalanine, the CDR3 counts 14 amino acids. The read is trimmed to its CDR3 DNA, 42 bases read in frame from base 1. Germline trimming: 5 bases from V, 6 bases from J; junction bases outside gene matches: 9. CDR1 and CDR2, looked up from the germline V gene, are SGHVS and FNYEAQ. Library preparation was by the immunoSEQ multiplex PCR assay. Following the manufacturer's protocol, the hsTCRB Kit was used to amplify rearranged TCR beta chain sequences. TCRB libraries were sequenced on an Illumina MiSeq. The study's own analysis went as follows. The kit vendor's proprietary platform handled demultiplexing, trimming and gene mapping. The table was pulled from immuneACCESS by TCRdb, which kept in-frame rearrangements only. Such tables lose some clones; where checked, under half of the loss comes from unresolved V genes, and the rest has no known cause. Clonal size and the V and J genes are those of that table, whereas D and trimming came from the DNA. Present in this sample are tens of thousands of clones, around 82% of which were seen just once. About 17% of the sample is in the top ten clones.

The specimen comprised PBMCs, sampled from a glioma patient whose treatment included an IDH1 peptide vaccine. The TCR originated in a man younger than 30 with glioma. Some clones in this sample may be carry-over from other donors' samples. The sequence joins TRBV7-6 to TRBJ2-7, with 8 bases in between that match TRBD1. Read as DNA, the sequence is TGTGCCAGCAGCCCCCGTACAGGGGGGTTCGAGCAGTACTTC. This yields the protein CASSPRTGGFEQYF.